This T cell receptor (beta chain) was found in a study of blood T cell repertoires in COVID-19. Study details: From the United States, Italy and Spain came samples of acute and convalescent COVID-19. Nucleic acid was either cDNA or gDNA, and it came from T cells, B-cell-depleted T cells, or PBMCs.

CDR3 length equals 17 residues. Per the germline V gene, CDR1 is MNHEY and CDR2 is SMNVEV (reference sequence). V shed 5 bases and J 4 bases; nucleotides not matched to a gene: 14. Under the authors' procedure: Estimation of nucleated cell counts relied on the amplification of reference gene primers. Assay used: immunoSEQ multiplex PCR; TCRdb lists only in-frame clones, some missing. That table furnishes V, J and clone size, whereas the DNA furnished D and trimming. This table has some 170,000 clones, 65% to 80% appearing once. The clonotype originates from a man aged 55-75 years with acute or convalescent COVID-19. The rearrangement uses TRBV27 and TRBJ2-3, with TRBD2 identical over 8 bases. Input material: peripheral blood. This CDR3 reads CASSIKSGGRKADTQYF. In nucleotides, the CDR3 is TGTGCCAGCAGTATAAAATCGGGGGGGCGGAAGGCAGATACGCAGTATTTT.